This TCR beta chain was captured in a study of Ad26.COV2.S vaccination and SARS-CoV-2 variants. Comment on this clone: Its antigen is undetermined.

TCRdb's table, derived via immunoSEQ multiplex PCR, lists solely in-frame clones and lacks some. Here the sample spans roughly 390,000 clones, approximately 90% being singletons. This CDR3 is 16 amino acids long. The germline CDR1 and CDR2 sequences are LGHDT and YNNKEL (reference sequence). V was shortened by 3 bases and J by 8 bases, with 20 bases between the two germline ends. Treatment here: around 19 received Ad26.COV2.S at low or high dose, single or two shots; about 5 received placebo; per-sample allocation not given. Sampling took place 63 days after the first vaccine or placebo injection. It was an adult aged 18-55 years in Boston who was the donor. Ad26.COV2.S expressed prefusion-stabilized spike from the original Wuhan strain. Study-level findings and limits: Placebo recipients had lower spike-specific TCR breadth than vaccine recipients. Similar non-spike TCR breadth was seen in vaccine and placebo recipients.

V is TRBV3-1 (or the pseudogene TRBV3-2) and J is TRBJ2-1; D is perhaps TRBD2 (6 bases). This specimen was peripheral blood, taken in a trial of Ad26.COV2.S vaccine versus placebo. The sequence was obtained from a person between 18 and 59 years old who received the Ad26.COV2.S COVID-19 vaccine or a placebo. Here the CDR3 DNA reads TGTGCCAGCAGCCAGGAGGGCCGAAAGTGGTCGGATGAGCAGTTCTTC. Encoded protein: CASSQEGRKWSDEQFF.